This TCR beta chain was identified during a study of cytomegalovirus exposure and HLA in healthy donors. In the PCR, 60 Vbeta and 13 Jbeta primers were used. Sequenced by immunoSEQ multiplex PCR; TCRdb stores in-frame clones only, minus some. The repertoire has about 190,000 clones, 75% to 85% of them found once; the top ten carry about 0.64%. Material: PBMCs. This TCR derives from a boy aged 5-17 years in good health and CMV-seronegative.

The CDR3 DNA follows: TGTGCCAGCAGCTTGGTACTATCGGGGTTGGACAAAAACATTCAGTACTTC. Protein sequence: CASSLVLSGLDKNIQYF. The rearrangement uses TRBV5-8 and TRBJ2-4; tentative D call: TRBD2 (5 bases). The germline CDR1 and CDR2 sequences are SGHTS and YDEGEE. CDR3 size: 17 residues. Deletions cut 0 bases from V and 3 bases from J, with 16 bases between. The whole variable domain, remainder taken from reference TRBV5-8 and TRBJ2-4, is EAGVTQSPTHLIKTRGQQATLRCSPISGHTSVYWYQQALGLGLQFLLWYDEGEERNRGNFPPRFSGRQFPNYSSELNVNALELEDSALYLCASSLVLSGLDKNIQYFGAGTRLSVL.